The entry below describes one T cell receptor beta chain. What it binds is not known. The data stem from a study of T-cell memory formation after mild COVID-19. Study-wide background: TCR clustering was largely donor specific. Study-wide findings and caveats: That cross-reactive memory joined was suggested by some responding clones appearing in pre-infection memory.

After removal of 6 bases from V and 4 bases from J, the junction contained 8 bases not matched to a gene. Per the germline V gene, CDR1 is LNHDA and CDR2 is SQIVND (reference sequence). The CDR3 runs 16 residues. 5'RACE with constant-segment primers built TCRalpha and TCRbeta cDNA libraries with UMIs. In TCRdb, the 5' RACE reads were re-called with MiXCR into one record per CDR3 protein. The sample consists of about 90,000 distinct CDR3 sequences, approximately 13% of them appearing once. The sequencing sample was made of PBMCs or a T cell subset sorted from them (not recorded which). This chain links TRBV19 with TRBJ2-1; 11 bases map to TRBD2. The receptor was isolated from an adult woman who had mild COVID-19 (a few samples of this study predate the infection). Cell type and time point are not known. The CDR3 region is CASRSDSGRDYNEQFF. The CDR3 DNA sequence: TGTGCCAGTAGATCTGATAGCGGGAGGGATTACAATGAGCAGTTCTTC. Together with reference TRBV19 and TRBJ2-1, the CDR3 gives the full variable domain: DGGITQSPKYLFRKEGQNVTLSCEQNLNHDAMYWYRQDPGQGLRLIYYSQIVNDFQKGDIAEGYSVSREKKESFPLTVTSAQKNPTAFYLCASRSDSGRDYNEQFFGPGTRLTVL.